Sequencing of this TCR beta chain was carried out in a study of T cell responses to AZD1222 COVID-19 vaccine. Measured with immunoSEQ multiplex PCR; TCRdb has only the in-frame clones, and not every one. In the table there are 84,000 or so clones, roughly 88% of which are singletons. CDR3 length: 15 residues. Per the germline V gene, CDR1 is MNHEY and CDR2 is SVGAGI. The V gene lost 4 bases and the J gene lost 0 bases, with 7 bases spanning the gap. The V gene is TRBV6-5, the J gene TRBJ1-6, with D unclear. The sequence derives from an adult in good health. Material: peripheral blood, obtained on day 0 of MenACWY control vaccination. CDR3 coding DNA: TGTGCCAGCAGTTCCGATAGCTCCTATAATTCACCCCTCCACTTT. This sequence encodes CASSSDSSYNSPLHF.